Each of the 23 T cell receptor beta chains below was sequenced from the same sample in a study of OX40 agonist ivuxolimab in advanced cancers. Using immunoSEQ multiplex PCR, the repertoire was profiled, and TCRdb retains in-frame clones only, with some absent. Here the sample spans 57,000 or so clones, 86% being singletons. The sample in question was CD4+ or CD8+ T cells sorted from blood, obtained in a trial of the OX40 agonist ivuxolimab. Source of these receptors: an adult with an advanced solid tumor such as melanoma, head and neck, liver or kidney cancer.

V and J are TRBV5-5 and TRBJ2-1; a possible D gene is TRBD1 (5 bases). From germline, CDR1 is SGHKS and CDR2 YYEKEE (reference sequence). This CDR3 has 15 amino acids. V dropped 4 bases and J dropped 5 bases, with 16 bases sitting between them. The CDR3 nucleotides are TGTGCCAGCAGCATCAGGGTTCGGGTTGACAATGAGCAGTTCTTC. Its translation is CASSIRVRVDNEQFF.

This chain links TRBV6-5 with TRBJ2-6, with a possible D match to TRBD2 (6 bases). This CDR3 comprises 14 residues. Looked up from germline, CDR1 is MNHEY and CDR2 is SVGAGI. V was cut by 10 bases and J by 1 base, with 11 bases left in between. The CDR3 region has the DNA TGTGCCATCAAGGCGGGGTCTGGGGCCAACGTCCTGACTTTC. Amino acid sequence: CAIKAGSGANVLTF.

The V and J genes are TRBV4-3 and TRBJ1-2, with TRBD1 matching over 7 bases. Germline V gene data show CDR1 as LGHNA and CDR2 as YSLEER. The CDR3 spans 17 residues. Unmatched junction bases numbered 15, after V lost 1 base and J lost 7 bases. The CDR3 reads CASSQVTGVYSEAGYTF. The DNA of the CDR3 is TGCGCCAGCAGCCAAGTTACAGGGGTTTATTCCGAGGCTGGCTACACCTTC.

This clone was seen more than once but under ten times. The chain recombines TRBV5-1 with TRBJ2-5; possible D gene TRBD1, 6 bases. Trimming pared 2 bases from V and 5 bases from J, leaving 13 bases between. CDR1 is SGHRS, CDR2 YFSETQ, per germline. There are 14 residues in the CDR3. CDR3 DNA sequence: TGCGCCAGCAGCTTACAGGGCTCCGACGAGACCCAGTACTTC. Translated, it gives CASSLQGSDETQYF.

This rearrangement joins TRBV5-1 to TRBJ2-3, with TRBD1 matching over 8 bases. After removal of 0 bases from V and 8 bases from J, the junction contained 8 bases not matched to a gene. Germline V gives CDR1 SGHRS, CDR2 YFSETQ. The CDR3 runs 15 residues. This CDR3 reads CASSLGDRTSVTQYF. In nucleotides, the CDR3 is TGCGCCAGCAGCTTGGGGGACAGGACGTCCGTTACGCAGTATTTT. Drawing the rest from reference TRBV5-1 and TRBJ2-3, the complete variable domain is KAGVTQTPRYLIKTRGQQVTLSCSPISGHRSVSWYQQTPGQGLQFLFEYFSETQRNKGNFPGRFSGRQFSNSRSEMNVSTLELGDSALYLCASSLGDRTSVTQYFGPGTRLTVL.

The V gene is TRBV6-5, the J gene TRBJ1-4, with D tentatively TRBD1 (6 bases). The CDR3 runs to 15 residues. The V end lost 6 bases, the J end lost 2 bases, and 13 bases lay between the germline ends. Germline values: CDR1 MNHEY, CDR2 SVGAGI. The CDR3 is CASSTGFGTNEKLFF. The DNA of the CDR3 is TGTGCCAGCAGCACAGGGTTCGGGACTAATGAAAAACTGTTTTTT.

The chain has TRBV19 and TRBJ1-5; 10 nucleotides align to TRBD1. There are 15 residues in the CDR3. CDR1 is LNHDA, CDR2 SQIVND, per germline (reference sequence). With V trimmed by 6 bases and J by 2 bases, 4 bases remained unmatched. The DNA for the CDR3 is TGTGCCAGTAGAACCGGGACAGGGGGCAATCAGCCCCAGCATTTT. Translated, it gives CASRTGTGGNQPQHF.

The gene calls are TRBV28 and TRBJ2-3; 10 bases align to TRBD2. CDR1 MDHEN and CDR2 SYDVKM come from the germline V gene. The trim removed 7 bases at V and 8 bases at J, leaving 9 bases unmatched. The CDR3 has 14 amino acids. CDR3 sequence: CASTPGAGGGTQYF. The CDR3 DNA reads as TGTGCCAGCACCCCCGGAGCGGGGGGGGGTACGCAGTATTTT.

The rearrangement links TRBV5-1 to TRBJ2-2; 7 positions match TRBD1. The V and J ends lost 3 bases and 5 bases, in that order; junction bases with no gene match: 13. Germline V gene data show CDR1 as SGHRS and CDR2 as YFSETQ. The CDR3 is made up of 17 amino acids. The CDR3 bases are TGCGCCAGCAGCTCTACTCGGACAGGCAGCGTAACCGGGGAGCTGTTTTTT. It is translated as CASSSTRTGSVTGELFF.

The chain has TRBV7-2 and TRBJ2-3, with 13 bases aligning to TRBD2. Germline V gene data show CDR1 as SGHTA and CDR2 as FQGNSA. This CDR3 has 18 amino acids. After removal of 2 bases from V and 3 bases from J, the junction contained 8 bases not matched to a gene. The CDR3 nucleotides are TGTGCCAGCAGCTTAAAACCGGGACTAGCGGGGTTTACAGATACGCAGTATTTT. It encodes CASSLKPGLAGFTDTQYF. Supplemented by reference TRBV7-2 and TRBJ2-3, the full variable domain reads GAGVSQSPSNKVTEKGKDVELRCDPISGHTALYWYRQSLGQGLEFLIYFQGNSAPDKSGLPSDRFSAERTGGSVSTLTIQRTQQEDSAVYLCASSLKPGLAGFTDTQYFGPGTRLTVL.

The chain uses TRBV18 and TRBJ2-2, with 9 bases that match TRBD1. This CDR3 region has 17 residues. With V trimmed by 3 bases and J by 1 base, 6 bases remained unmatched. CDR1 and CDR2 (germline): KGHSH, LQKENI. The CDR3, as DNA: TGTGCCAGCTCACCCCCGGGACAGGGTTTGAACACCGGGGAGCTGTTTTTT. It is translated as CASSPPGQGLNTGELFF.

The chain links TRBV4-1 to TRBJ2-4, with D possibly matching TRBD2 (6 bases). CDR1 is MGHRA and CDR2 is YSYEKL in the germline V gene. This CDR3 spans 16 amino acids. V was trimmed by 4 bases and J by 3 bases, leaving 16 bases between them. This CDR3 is CASSRGAEHGKNIQYF. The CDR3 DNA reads TGCGCCAGCAGCCGCGGGGCGGAGCACGGCAAAAACATTCAGTACTTC.

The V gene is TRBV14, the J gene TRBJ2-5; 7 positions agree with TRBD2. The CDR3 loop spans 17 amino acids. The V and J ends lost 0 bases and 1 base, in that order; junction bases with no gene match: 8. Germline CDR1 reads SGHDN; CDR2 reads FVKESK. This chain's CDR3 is CASSQDGRLAPQETQYF. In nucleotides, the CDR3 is TGTGCCAGCAGCCAAGATGGGCGACTAGCCCCCCAAGAGACCCAGTACTTC.

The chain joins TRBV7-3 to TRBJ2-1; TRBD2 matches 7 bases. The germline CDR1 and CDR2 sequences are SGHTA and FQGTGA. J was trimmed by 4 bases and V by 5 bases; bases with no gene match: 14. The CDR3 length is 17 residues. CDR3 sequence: CASSRSSTRAGYNEQFF. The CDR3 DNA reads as TGTGCCAGCAGCCGAAGCTCGACTCGAGCGGGGTACAATGAGCAGTTCTTC.

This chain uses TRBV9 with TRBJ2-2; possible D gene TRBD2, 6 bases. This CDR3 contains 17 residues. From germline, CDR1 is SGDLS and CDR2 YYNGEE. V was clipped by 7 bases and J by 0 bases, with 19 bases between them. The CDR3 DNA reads TGTGCCAGCCAATTGGACCCAGTAGCGGCGAACACCGGGGAGCTGTTTTTT. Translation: CASQLDPVAANTGELFF.

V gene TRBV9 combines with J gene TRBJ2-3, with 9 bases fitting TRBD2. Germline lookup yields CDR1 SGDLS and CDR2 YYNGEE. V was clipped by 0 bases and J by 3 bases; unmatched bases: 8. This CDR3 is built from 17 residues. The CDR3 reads CASSVVGWSGGTDTQYF. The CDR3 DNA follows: TGTGCCAGCAGCGTAGTAGGTTGGAGCGGGGGGACAGATACGCAGTATTTT.

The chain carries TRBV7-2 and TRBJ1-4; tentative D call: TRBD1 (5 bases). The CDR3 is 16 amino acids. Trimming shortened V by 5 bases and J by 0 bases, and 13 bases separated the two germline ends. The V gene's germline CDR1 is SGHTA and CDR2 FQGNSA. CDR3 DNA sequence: TGTGCCAGCAGCCGAACCTCAGGGACAACTAATGAAAAACTGTTTTTT. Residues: CASSRTSGTTNEKLFF.

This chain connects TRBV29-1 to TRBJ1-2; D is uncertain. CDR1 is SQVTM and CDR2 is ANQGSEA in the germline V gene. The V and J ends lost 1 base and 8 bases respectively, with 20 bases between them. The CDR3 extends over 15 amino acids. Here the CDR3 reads CSVEGLDSGVRGYTF. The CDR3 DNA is TGCAGCGTTGAAGGCCTTGATTCCGGTGTGCGGGGCTACACCTTC.

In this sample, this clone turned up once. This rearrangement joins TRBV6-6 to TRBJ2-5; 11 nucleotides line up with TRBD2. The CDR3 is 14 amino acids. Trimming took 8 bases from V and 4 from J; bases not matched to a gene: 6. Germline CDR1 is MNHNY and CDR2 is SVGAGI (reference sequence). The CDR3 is CASSPSGGLETQYF. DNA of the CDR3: TGTGCCAGCTCGCCTAGCGGGGGGCTAGAGACCCAGTACTTC.

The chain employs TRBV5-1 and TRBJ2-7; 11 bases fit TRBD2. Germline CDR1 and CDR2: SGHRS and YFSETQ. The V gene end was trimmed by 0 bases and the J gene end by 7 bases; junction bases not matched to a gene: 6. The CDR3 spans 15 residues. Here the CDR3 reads CASSLDLAGGREQYF. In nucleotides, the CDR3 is TGCGCCAGCAGCTTGGATCTAGCGGGGGGTCGGGAGCAGTACTTC.

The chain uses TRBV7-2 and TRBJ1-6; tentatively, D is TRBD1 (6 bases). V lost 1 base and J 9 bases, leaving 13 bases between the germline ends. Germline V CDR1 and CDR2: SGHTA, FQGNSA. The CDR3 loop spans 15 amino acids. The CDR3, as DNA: TGTGCCAGCAGCTTAGACGGGGGCATGGTTTCACCCCTCCACTTT. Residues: CASSLDGGMVSPLHF.

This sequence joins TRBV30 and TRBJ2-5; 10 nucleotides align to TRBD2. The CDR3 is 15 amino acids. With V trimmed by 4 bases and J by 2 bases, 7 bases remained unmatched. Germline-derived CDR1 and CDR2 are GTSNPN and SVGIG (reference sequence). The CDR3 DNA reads TGTGCCTGGACCCTTCGGACTAGCGGACAAGAGACCCAGTACTTC. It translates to CAWTLRTSGQETQYF.

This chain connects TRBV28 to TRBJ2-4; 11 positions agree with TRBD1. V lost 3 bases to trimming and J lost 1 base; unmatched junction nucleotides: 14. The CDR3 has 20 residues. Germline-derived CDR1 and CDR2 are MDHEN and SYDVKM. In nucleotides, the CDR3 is TGTGCCAGCAGTTTCTACTACGGACAGGGGGCGAACTGGGCCAAAAACATTCAGTACTTC. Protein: CASSFYYGQGANWAKNIQYF.